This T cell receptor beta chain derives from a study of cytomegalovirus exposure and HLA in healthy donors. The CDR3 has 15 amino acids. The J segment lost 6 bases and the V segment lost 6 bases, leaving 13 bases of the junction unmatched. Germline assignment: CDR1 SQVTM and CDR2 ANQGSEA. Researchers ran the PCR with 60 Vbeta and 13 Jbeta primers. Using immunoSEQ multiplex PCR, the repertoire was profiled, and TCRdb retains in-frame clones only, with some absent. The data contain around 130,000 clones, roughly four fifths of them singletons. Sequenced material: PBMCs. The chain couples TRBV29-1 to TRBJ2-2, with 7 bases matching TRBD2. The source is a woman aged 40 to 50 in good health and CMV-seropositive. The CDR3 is CSVRATLAAPGELFF. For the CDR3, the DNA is TGCAGCGTGAGGGCGACCCTAGCGGCGCCCGGGGAGCTGTTTTTT.